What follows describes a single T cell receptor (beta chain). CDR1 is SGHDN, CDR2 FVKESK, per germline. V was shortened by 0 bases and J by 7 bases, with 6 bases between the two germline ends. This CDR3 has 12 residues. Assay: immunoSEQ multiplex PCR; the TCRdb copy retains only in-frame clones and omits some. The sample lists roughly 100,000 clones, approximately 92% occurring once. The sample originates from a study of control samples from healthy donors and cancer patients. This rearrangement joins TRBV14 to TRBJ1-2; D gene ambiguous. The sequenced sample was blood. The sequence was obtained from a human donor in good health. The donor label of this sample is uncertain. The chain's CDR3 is CASSQEEFGYTF. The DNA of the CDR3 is TGTGCCAGCAGCCAAGAGGAGTTTGGCTACACCTTC. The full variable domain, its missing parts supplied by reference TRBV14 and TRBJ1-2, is EAGVTQFPSHSVIEKGQTVTLRCDPISGHDNLYWYRRVMGKEIKFLLHFVKESKQDESGMPNNRFLAERTGGTYSTLKVQPAELEDSGVYFCASSQEEFGYTFGSGTRLTVV.